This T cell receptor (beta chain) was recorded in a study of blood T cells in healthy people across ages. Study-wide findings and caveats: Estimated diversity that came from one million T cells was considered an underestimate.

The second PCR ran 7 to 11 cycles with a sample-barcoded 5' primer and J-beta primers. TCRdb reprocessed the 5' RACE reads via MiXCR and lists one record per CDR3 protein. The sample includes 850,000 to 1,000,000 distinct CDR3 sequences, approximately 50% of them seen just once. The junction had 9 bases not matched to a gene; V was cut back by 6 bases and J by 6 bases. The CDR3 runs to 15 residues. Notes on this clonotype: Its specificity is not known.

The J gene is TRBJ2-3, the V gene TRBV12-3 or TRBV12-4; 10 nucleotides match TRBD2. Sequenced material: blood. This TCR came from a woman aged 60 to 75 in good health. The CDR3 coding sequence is TGTGCCAGCAGAGAAAGCGGGAGGGCCCGGGATACGCAGTATTTT. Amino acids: CASRESGRARDTQYF.